Listed below are T cell receptor beta chains from one sample, sequenced in a study of cytomegalovirus exposure and HLA in healthy donors. The assay was immunoSEQ multiplex PCR, and TCRdb's table has in-frame clones only and misses some. This table has more than 150,000 clones, 80% appearing once. The sequenced material came from PBMCs. These receptors were collected from a boy between 5 and 17 years old in good health and CMV-seronegative. CDR3s include the opening cysteine and the closing phenylalanine or tryptophan. The D gene is left open where the match is weak. Rows give clone size only sometimes, using once, few, many, or a class for an expanded clone.

CASSFFPGDRGPETQYF	TGTGCCAGCAGCTTCTTCCCGGGGGACAGGGGGCCGGAGACCCAGTACTTC	-	TRBD1	TRBV7-9	TRBJ2-5
CAWSMDRVNQPQHF	TGTGCCTGGAGCATGGACAGGGTAAATCAGCCCCAGCATTTT	-	TRBD1	TRBV30	TRBJ1-5
CASSPRLAGSPDTQYF	TGTGCCAGCAGCCCTAGACTAGCGGGAAGCCCAGATACGCAGTATTTT	-	TRBD2	TRBV7-9	TRBJ2-3
CASSSYSGQAPYEQYF	TGTGCCAGTAGTTCTTATTCGGGACAGGCCCCCTACGAGCAGTACTTC	-	TRBD1	TRBV19	TRBJ2-7
CASSQSGVETQYF	TGTGCCAGCAGCCAATCCGGTGTAGAGACCCAGTACTTC	-	-	TRBV16	TRBJ2-5
CASLGVGQGTGTNIQYF	TGCGCCAGCCTAGGGGTGGGCCAAGGGACAGGGACAAACATTCAGTACTTC	few	TRBD1	TRBV4-1	TRBJ2-4
CAIRLDRDYGYTF	TGTGCCATCAGGCTGGACAGGGACTATGGCTACACCTTC	-	TRBD1	TRBV10-3	TRBJ1-2
CASSARGGADLYGYTF	TGTGCCAGCAGCGCCCGGGGAGGGGCAGACCTCTATGGCTACACCTTC	-	-	TRBV9	TRBJ1-2
CASSSGQGIYGYTF	TGTGCCAGTAGCTCCGGACAGGGCATCTATGGCTACACCTTC	-	TRBD1	TRBV19	TRBJ1-2
CASSSTGHGYTF	TGCGCCAGCAGCTCGACAGGGCATGGCTACACCTTC	once	TRBD1	TRBV5-1	TRBJ1-2
CASSRDRAPYEQYF	TGCGCCAGCAGCCGGGACAGGGCTCCCTACGAGCAGTACTTC	-	TRBD1	TRBV5-1	TRBJ2-7
CASSLGGGSSYNEQFF	TGTGCCAGCAGCTTGGGGGGAGGGAGCTCCTACAATGAGCAGTTCTTC	-	TRBD2	TRBV5-4	TRBJ2-1